This TCR beta chain was profiled in a study of CD8 T cells in ankylosing spondylitis. The study, taken as a whole, reports: A motif of eight or nine highly homologous TCR beta variants was seen as apparently characteristic of ankylosing spondylitis blood.

TCRdb called the 5' RACE reads again in MiXCR, with one record for every CDR3 protein. The table lists fewer than 400,000 distinct CDR3 sequences, around 8% of them singletons. On this clonotype itself: The target antigen is unknown.

The clonotype comes from a male donor with ankylosing spondylitis. The sequenced material came from blood, either unsorted or a sorted T cell fraction (not recorded which).

The CDR3 DNA is TGCGCCAGCAGCCAAGCGAGGGCGCCTAGCGGGAGGAGTGAGCAGTTCTTC. The encoded protein is CASSQARAPSGRSEQFF. The chain combines TRBV4-1 with TRBJ2-1, with 11 positions matching TRBD2. Germline values: CDR1 MGHRA, CDR2 YSYEKL. This CDR3 has 17 amino acids. The V segment lost 1 base and the J segment 9 bases; nucleotides outside the gene matches: 11.